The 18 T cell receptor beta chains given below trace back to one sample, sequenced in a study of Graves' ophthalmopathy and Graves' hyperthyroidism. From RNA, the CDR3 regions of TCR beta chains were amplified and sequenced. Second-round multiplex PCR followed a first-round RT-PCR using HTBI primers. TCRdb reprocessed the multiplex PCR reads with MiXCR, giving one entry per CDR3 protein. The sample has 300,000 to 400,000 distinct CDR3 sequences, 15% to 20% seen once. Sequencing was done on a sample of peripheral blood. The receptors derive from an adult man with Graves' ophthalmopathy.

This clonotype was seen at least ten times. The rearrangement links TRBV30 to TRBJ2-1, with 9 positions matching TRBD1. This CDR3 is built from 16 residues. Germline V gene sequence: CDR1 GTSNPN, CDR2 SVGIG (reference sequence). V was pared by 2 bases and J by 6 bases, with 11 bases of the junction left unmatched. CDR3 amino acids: CAWSTNRGRGSNEQFF. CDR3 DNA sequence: TGTGCCTGGAGTACGAACAGGGGGCGCGGAAGCAATGAGCAGTTCTTC.

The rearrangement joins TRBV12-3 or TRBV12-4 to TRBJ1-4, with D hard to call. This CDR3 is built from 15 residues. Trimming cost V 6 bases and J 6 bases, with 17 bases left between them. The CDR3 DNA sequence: TGTGCCAGCAGCCTCAACAGTTTCTCGGATGAAAAACTGTTTTTT. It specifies CASSLNSFSDEKLFF.

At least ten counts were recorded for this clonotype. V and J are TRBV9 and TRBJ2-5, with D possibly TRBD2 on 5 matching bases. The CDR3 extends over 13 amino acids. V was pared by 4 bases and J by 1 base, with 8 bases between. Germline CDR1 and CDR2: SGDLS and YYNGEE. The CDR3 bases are TGTGCCAGCAGCCGGGATCCCCAAGAGACCCAGTACTTC. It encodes CASSRDPQETQYF. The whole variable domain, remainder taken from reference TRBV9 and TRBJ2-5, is DSGVTQTPKHLITATGQRVTLRCSPRSGDLSVYWYQQSLDQGLQFLIQYYNGEERAKGNILERFSAQQFPDLHSELNLSSLELGDSALYFCASSRDPQETQYFGPGTRLLVL.

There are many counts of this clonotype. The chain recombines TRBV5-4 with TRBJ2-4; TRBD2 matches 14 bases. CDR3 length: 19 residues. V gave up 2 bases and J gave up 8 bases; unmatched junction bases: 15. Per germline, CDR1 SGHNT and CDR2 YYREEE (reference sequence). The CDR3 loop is CASSLQQGGLAGVVHIQYF. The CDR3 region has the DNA TGTGCCAGCAGCTTACAACAGGGGGGACTAGCGGGAGTCGTCCACATTCAGTACTTC.

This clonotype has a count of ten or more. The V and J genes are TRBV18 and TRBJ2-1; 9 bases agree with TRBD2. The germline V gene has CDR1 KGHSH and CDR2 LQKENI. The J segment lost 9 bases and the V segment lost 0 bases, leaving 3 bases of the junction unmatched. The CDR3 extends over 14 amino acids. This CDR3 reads CASSPPGLASEQFF. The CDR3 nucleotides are TGTGCCAGCTCACCACCGGGACTAGCTTCTGAGCAGTTCTTC.

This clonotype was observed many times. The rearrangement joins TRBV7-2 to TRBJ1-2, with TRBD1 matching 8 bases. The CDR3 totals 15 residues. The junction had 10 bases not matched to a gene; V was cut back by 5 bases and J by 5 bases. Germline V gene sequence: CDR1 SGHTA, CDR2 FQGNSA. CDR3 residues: CASSATDRAEYGYTF. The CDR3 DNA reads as TGTGCCAGCAGCGCCACGGACAGGGCGGAATATGGCTACACCTTC.

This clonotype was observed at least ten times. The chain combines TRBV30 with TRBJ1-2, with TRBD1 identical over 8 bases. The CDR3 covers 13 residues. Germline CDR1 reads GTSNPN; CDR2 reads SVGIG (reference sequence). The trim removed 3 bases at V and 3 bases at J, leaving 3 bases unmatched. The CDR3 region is CAWRRQGYYGYTF. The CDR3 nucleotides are TGTGCCTGGAGAAGACAGGGGTACTATGGCTACACCTTC.

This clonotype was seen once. The CDR3 loop is CASSWAQGSSYEQYF. The CDR3, as DNA: TGTGCCAGCAGTTGGGCACAGGGTTCCTCCTACGAGCAGTACTTC. The chain uses TRBV12-3 or TRBV12-4 and TRBJ2-7; D might be TRBD1 (6 bases). The CDR3 totals 15 residues. V lost 4 bases and J lost 0, with 13 bases in between.

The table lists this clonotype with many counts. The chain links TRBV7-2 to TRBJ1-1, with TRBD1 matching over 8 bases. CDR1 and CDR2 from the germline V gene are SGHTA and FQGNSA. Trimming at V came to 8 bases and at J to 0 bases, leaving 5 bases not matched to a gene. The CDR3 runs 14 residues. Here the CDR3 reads CASRGQAMNTEAFF. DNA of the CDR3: TGTGCCAGCCGGGGACAGGCGATGAACACTGAAGCTTTCTTT.

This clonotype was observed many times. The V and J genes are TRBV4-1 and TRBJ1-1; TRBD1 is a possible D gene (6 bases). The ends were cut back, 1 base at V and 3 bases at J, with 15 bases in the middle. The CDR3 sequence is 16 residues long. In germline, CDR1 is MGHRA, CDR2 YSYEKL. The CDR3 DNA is TGCGCCAGCAGCCAAGCACAACAGGGCTGGGACACTGAAGCTTTCTTT. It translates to CASSQAQQGWDTEAFF.

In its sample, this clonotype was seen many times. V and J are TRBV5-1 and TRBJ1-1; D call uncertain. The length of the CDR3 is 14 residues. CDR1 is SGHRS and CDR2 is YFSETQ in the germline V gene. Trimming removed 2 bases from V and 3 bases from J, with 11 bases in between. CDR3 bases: TGCGCCAGCAGCTTAGGAGGTGCGGACACTGAAGCTTTCTTT. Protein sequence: CASSLGGADTEAFF.

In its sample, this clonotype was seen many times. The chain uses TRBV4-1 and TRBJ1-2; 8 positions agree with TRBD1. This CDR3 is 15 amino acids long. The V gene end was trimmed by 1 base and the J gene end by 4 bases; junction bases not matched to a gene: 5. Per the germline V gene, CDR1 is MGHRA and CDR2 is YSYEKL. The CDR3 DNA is TGCGCCAGCAGCCAAGGACAGGGGATCATCTATGGCTACACCTTC. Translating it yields CASSQGQGIIYGYTF.

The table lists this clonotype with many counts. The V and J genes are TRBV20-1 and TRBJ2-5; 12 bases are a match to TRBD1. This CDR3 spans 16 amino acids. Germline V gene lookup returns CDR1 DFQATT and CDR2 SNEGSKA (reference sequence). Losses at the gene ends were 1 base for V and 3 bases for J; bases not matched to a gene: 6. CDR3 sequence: CSARVPGQGAEETQYF. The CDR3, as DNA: TGCAGTGCTAGAGTCCCGGGACAGGGGGCTGAAGAGACCCAGTACTTC.

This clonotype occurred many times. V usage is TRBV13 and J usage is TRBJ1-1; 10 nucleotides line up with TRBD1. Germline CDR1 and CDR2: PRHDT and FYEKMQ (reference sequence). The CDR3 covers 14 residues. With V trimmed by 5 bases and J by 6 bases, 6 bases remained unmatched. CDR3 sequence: CASSQGTGDAEAFF. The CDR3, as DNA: TGTGCCAGCAGCCAGGGGACAGGGGATGCTGAAGCTTTCTTT.

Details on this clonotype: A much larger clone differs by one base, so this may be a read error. The CDR3 reads CASSQDGGGEAQYF. Written as DNA, the CDR3 is TGTGCCAGCAGCCAAGATGGGGGTGGGGAGGCCCAGTACTTC. The chain carries TRBV3-1 and TRBJ2-5, with D possibly matching TRBD2 (6 bases). Germline V gives CDR1 LGHDT, CDR2 YNNKEL (reference sequence). The V and J ends lost 0 bases and 9 bases respectively, with 14 bases between them. CDR3 length: 14 amino acids.

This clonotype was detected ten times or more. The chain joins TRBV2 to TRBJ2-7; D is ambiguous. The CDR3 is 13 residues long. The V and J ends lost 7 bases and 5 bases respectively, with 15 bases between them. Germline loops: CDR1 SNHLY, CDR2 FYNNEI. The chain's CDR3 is CASTFSVRNEQYF. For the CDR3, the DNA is TGTGCCAGCACCTTCAGTGTGCGAAACGAGCAGTACTTC.

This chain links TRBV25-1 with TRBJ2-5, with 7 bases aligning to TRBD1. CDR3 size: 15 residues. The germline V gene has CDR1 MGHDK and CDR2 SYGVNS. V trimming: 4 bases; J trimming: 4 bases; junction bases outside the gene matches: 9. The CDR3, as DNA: TGTGCCAGCAGTGCCGAACGAGGGACAGTAGAGACCCAGTACTTC. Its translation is CASSAERGTVETQYF. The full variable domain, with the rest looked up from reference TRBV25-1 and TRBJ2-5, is EADIYQTPRYLVIGTGKKITLECSQTMGHDKMYWYQQDPGMELHLIHYSYGVNSTEKGDLSSESTVSRIRTEHFPLTLESARPSHTSQYLCASSAERGTVETQYFGPGTRLLVL.

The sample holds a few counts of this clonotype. The CDR3 DNA reads as TGCGCCAGCATTGACCGGTCCTACGAGCAGTTCTTC. Translated, it gives CASIDRSYEQFF. The chain has TRBV10-2 and TRBJ2-7; unclear D gene. The DNA matches TRBJ2-1 better at its end, which makes the J call doubtful. This CDR3 contains 12 residues. Looked up from germline, CDR1 is WSHSY and CDR2 is SAAADI.